A selection of T cell receptor beta chains follows, all from one sample in a study of blood T cell repertoires in COVID-19. Repertoires were generated with immunoSEQ multiplex PCR, while TCRdb's copy carries only in-frame clones and drops some. The repertoire has around 170,000 clones, more than 70% of them found once; the top ten carry 2.5% to 3.5%. The sequenced sample consisted of peripheral blood. The source of these receptors is a man in his 60s with acute or convalescent COVID-19. Each CDR3 is given with its conserved first and last residue. D genes are given only for firm matches. Expanded clones get a size class; other rows say once, few or many, or leave the size out.

DNA: TGCGCCAGCAGCTTTAGAGGGGGACAGGGGACAGATACGCAGTATTTT
CDR3: CASSFRGGQGTDTQYF
size: NA
D: TRBD1
V: TRBV5-1
J: TRBJ2-3

DNA: TGTGCCACCAGCAGAGAGGGACAGGGCGCGGGCTACACCTTC
CDR3: CATSREGQGAGYTF
size: once
D: TRBD1
V: TRBV15
J: TRBJ1-2

DNA: TGTGCCAGCAGTTACTCTAGGACTAGCAGGGGGGGGGAGCAGTACTTC
CDR3: CASSYSRTSRGGEQYF
size: NA
D: NA
V: TRBV6-5
J: TRBJ2-7

DNA: TGTGCCAGCAGCCCGTCGGGACAGGGGGATGGCTACACCTTC
CDR3: CASSPSGQGDGYTF
size: NA
D: TRBD1
V: TRBV7-9
J: TRBJ1-2

DNA: TGTGCCAGTAGTACCCGGACAGCTACGAATCTCTACGAGCAGTACTTC
CDR3: CASSTRTATNLYEQYF
size: NA
D: NA
V: TRBV19
J: TRBJ2-7

DNA: TGTGCCAGCAGTGCATCCGGGACAGTAACAGATACGCAGTATTTT
CDR3: CASSASGTVTDTQYF
size: NA
D: TRBD1
V: TRBV27
J: TRBJ2-3

DNA: TGTGCCATCAGTGTGGTCGGACAGGGGAACGGCTACACCTTC
CDR3: CAISVVGQGNGYTF
size: NA
D: TRBD1
V: TRBV10-3
J: TRBJ1-2

DNA: TGTGCCAGCTCACCAACCGGGTCCCCGAGCTCTGGGGCCAACGTCCTGACTTTC
CDR3: CASSPTGSPSSGANVLTF
size: NA
D: NA
V: TRBV18
J: TRBJ2-6

DNA: TGTGCCAGCACCCTAGCGGGGGGGCCTCATACGCAGTATTTT
CDR3: CASTLAGGPHTQYF
size: NA
D: TRBD2
V: TRBV2
J: TRBJ2-3

DNA: TGTGCCAGTAGTGCGACAGGGGGCGCACACTATGGCTACACCTTC
CDR3: CASSATGGAHYGYTF
size: NA
D: TRBD1
V: TRBV19
J: TRBJ1-2

DNA: TGTGCCAGTAGTTCGGGACAGGGAAAAATTAGGGCTGAAGCTTTCTTT
CDR3: CASSSGQGKIRAEAFF
size: once
D: TRBD1
V: TRBV19
J: TRBJ1-1

DNA: TGCGCCAGCAGCTTGGGGAGCGGGGGACTTTACGAGCAGTACTTC
CDR3: CASSLGSGGLYEQYF
size: NA
D: TRBD2
V: TRBV5-1
J: TRBJ2-7

DNA: TGTGCCAGTAGTATAGTAGGGGCAGGGAGCAATCAGCCCCAGCATTTT
CDR3: CASSIVGAGSNQPQHF
size: NA
D: NA
V: TRBV19
J: TRBJ1-5

DNA: TGTGCCAGCAGCTTAAGGGCGAGGGTCTACGAGCAGTACTTC
CDR3: CASSLRARVYEQYF
size: NA
D: NA
V: TRBV11-2
J: TRBJ2-7

DNA: TGTGCCAGCAGCTTATGGCGGGATAGCAATCAGCCCCAGCATTTT
CDR3: CASSLWRDSNQPQHF
size: NA
D: NA
V: TRBV7-8
J: TRBJ1-5

DNA: TGTGCCACCAGTGAGACAGACTATAATTCACCCCTCCACTTT
CDR3: CATSETDYNSPLHF
size: NA
D: NA
V: TRBV24-1
J: TRBJ1-6

DNA: TGTGCCAGCAGCTTAGGGAGCGGGGGGGGATACGAGCAGTACTTC
CDR3: CASSLGSGGGYEQYF
size: NA
D: TRBD2
V: TRBV7-8
J: TRBJ2-7

DNA: TGTGCCTGGAGCCCTCCCACCGGGGAGCTGTTTTTT
CDR3: CAWSPPTGELFF
size: NA
D: NA
V: TRBV30
J: TRBJ2-2

DNA: TGCGCCAGCAGCCCCCTTGCAACTAATGAAAAACTGTTTTTT
CDR3: CASSPLATNEKLFF
size: NA
D: NA
V: TRBV5-1
J: TRBJ1-4

DNA: TGCGCCAGCAGCTTGGGGACAGAGGGTGGCTACACCTTC
CDR3: CASSLGTEGGYTF
size: NA
D: NA
V: TRBV5-1
J: TRBJ1-2

DNA: TGTGCCAGCAGCTTAGTCAGAACAGGGCAGCATGAGCAGTTCTTC
CDR3: CASSLVRTGQHEQFF
size: NA
D: NA
V: TRBV11-2
J: TRBJ2-1

DNA: TGTGCCATCAGTAACCAGGGGGATACGCAGTATTTT
CDR3: CAISNQGDTQYF
size: NA
D: NA
V: TRBV10-3
J: TRBJ2-3

DNA: TGTGCCATCAGTAACCCTAAAAACACTGAAGCTTTCTTT
CDR3: CAISNPKNTEAFF
size: NA
D: NA
V: TRBV10-3
J: TRBJ1-1

DNA: TGTGCCAGCAGTTTCCAGGGGAGCGACACTGAAGCTTTCTTT
CDR3: CASSFQGSDTEAFF
size: NA
D: NA
V: TRBV6-5
J: TRBJ1-1

DNA: TGCGCCAGCAGTGAAGGACTAGTCGAATACGAGCAGTACTTC
CDR3: CASSEGLVEYEQYF
size: NA
D: TRBD2
V: TRBV10-2
J: TRBJ2-7

DNA: TGCAGTGCTAGTTCGGTCTCCTACGAGCAGTACTTC
CDR3: CSASSVSYEQYF
size: NA
D: NA
V: TRBV20-1
J: TRBJ2-7

DNA: TGTGCCAGCCAGAGGGGGCTTGGAGAGCAGTACTTC
CDR3: CASQRGLGEQYF
size: NA
D: TRBD1
V: TRBV12-3/TRBV12-4
J: TRBJ2-7

DNA: TGTGCCACCAGTGACCCCGGTGGGGGGGTGGGTGAGCAGTTCTTC
CDR3: CATSDPGGGVGEQFF
size: NA
D: TRBD2
V: TRBV24-1
J: TRBJ2-1

DNA: TGTGCCAGCAGCTTTAGTTCAGGGTCGCACGAGCAGTACTTC
CDR3: CASSFSSGSHEQYF
size: NA
D: NA
V: TRBV7-2
J: TRBJ2-7

DNA: TGTGCCAGCAGCACCCCGACAGGGGGCGAAATCTATGGCTACACCTTC
CDR3: CASSTPTGGEIYGYTF
size: NA
D: TRBD1
V: TRBV7-8
J: TRBJ1-2

DNA: TGTGCCAGCAGTGAGGGGAGGAAGGGTCAGCCCCAGCATTTT
CDR3: CASSEGRKGQPQHF
size: NA
D: NA
V: TRBV2
J: TRBJ1-5

DNA: TGTGCCAGCAGTGTGTTGACAGGGGGCCAAGGCTACACCTTC
CDR3: CASSVLTGGQGYTF
size: NA
D: TRBD1
V: TRBV2
J: TRBJ1-2

DNA: TGTGCCTGGAGAAGAGGGAGGAATGAGCAGTTCTTC
CDR3: CAWRRGRNEQFF
size: NA
D: NA
V: TRBV30
J: TRBJ2-1

DNA: TGTGCCACCAGTGATACAGGGGAGTACGGCTACACCTTC
CDR3: CATSDTGEYGYTF
size: NA
D: TRBD1
V: TRBV24-1
J: TRBJ1-2

DNA: TGTGCCAGCTCACAGACAGGGGACGAGCAGTACTTC
CDR3: CASSQTGDEQYF
size: NA
D: TRBD1
V: TRBV18
J: TRBJ2-7

DNA: TGTGCCTGGAAAGATGGGACAAGGGGCAATCAGCCCCAGCATTTT
CDR3: CAWKDGTRGNQPQHF
size: NA
D: NA
V: TRBV30
J: TRBJ1-5

DNA: TGTGCCACCAGTTCCAGGGGCTATGGCTACACCTTC
CDR3: CATSSRGYGYTF
size: NA
D: NA
V: TRBV24-1
J: TRBJ1-2

DNA: TGTGCCAGCAGCTTGGGACAGGGGAGCCATGGCTACACCTTC
CDR3: CASSLGQGSHGYTF
size: NA
D: TRBD1
V: TRBV13
J: TRBJ1-2

DNA: TGTGCCAGCAGTTACGGGGAGTTTAACTATGGCTACACCTTC
CDR3: CASSYGEFNYGYTF
size: NA
D: NA
V: TRBV6-5
J: TRBJ1-2

DNA: TGTGCCAGCAGATTTACAGCACCGATCACTGAAGCTTTCTTT
CDR3: CASRFTAPITEAFF
size: NA
D: NA
V: TRBV6-5
J: TRBJ1-1

DNA: TGCAGCGTTGTGGCAGGGAACCATGAGCAGTTCTTC
CDR3: CSVVAGNHEQFF
size: NA
D: NA
V: TRBV29-1
J: TRBJ2-1

DNA: TGCGCCAGCAGCCAAGACGGGACAGCGAATCTCCCCTATGGCTACACCTTC
CDR3: CASSQDGTANLPYGYTF
size: NA
D: TRBD1
V: TRBV4-1
J: TRBJ1-2

DNA: TGTGCCAGCAGTTACGCGGGGTTAGCTAACTATGGCTACACCTTC
CDR3: CASSYAGLANYGYTF
size: NA
D: NA
V: TRBV6-5
J: TRBJ1-2

DNA: TGCGCCAGCAGCCCGGGGGGAAATAATTCACCCCTCCACTTT
CDR3: CASSPGGNNSPLHF
size: NA
D: NA
V: TRBV5-1
J: TRBJ1-6

DNA: TGCGCCAGCAGCTCTGGGACTAGCGGGGGGATCATAGATACGCAGTATTTT
CDR3: CASSSGTSGGIIDTQYF
size: NA
D: TRBD2
V: TRBV5-1
J: TRBJ2-3

DNA: TGTGCCAGCAGTGACGAGAGGGTTAAGTACCAAGAGACCCAGTACTTC
CDR3: CASSDERVKYQETQYF
size: NA
D: NA
V: TRBV2
J: TRBJ2-5

DNA: TGTGCCAGCAGTGCGGGACGTTGGGGTGAGCAGTTCTTC
CDR3: CASSAGRWGEQFF
size: NA
D: NA
V: TRBV6-6
J: TRBJ2-1

DNA: TGTGCCAGCAGCTCCTTCTCGAGGCCCGGGGAGCTGTTTTTT
CDR3: CASSSFSRPGELFF
size: NA
D: NA
V: TRBV11-3
J: TRBJ2-2

DNA: TGTGCCAGCAGCCATGGACAGGGGGGCTATGGCTACACCTTC
CDR3: CASSHGQGGYGYTF
size: NA
D: TRBD1
V: TRBV4-2
J: TRBJ1-2

DNA: TGTGCCAGCAGCTCCGGGACAGGGGCTTTCTTC
CDR3: CASSSGTGAFF
size: NA
D: TRBD1
V: TRBV7-9
J: TRBJ2-1

DNA: TGTGCCAGCAGCCAAGCTATCCCTGGGACTAGCGGGGCGACTAGCACAGATACGCAGTATTTT
CDR3: CASSQAIPGTSGATSTDTQYF
size: NA
D: TRBD2
V: TRBV3-1/TRBV3-2
J: TRBJ2-3

DNA: TGTGCCTGTGACAGGGCTCATAATTCACCCCTCCACTTT
CDR3: CACDRAHNSPLHF
size: NA
D: TRBD1
V: TRBV30
J: TRBJ1-6

DNA: TGTGCCAGTAGTATAGATTTCGGGACACTCGTCTCTGGGGCCAACGTCCTGACTTTC
CDR3: CASSIDFGTLVSGANVLTF
size: NA
D: NA
V: TRBV19
J: TRBJ2-6

DNA: TGCAGCGTTGGGGACTTCTCCTACGAGCAGTACTTC
CDR3: CSVGDFSYEQYF
size: NA
D: NA
V: TRBV29-1
J: TRBJ2-7